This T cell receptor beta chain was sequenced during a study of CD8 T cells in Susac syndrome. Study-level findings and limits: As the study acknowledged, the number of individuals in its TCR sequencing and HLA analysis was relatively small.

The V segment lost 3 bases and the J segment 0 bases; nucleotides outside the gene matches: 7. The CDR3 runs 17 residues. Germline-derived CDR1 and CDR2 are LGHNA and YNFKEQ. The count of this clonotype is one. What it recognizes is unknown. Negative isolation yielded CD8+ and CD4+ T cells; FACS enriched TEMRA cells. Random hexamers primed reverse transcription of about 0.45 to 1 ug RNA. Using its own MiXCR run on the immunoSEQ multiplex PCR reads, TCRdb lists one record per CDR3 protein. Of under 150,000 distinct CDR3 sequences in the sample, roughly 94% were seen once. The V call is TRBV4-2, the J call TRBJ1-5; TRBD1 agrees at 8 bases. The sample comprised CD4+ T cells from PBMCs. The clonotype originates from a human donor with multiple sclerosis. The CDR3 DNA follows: TGTGCCAGCAGCCAGACAGGGGACGGGTATAGCAATCAGCCCCAGCATTTT. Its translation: CASSQTGDGYSNQPQHF.